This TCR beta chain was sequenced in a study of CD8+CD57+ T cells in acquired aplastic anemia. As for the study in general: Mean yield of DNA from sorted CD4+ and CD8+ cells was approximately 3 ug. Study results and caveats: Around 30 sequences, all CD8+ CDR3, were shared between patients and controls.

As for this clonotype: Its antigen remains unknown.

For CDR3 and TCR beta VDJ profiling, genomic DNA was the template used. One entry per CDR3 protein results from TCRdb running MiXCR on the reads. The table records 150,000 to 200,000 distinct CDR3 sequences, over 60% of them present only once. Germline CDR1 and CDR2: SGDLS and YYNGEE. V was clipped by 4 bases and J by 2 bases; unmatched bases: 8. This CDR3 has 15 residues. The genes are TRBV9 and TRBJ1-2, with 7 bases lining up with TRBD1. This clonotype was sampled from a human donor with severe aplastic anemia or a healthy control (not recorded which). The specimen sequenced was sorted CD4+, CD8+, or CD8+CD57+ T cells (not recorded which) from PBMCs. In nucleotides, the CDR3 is TGTGCCAGCAGCACAGGGGTGGTTAGCAACTATGGCTACACCTTC. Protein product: CASSTGVVSNYGYTF.